Below, 2 T cell receptor beta chains from the same sample are listed, as sequenced in a study of cytomegalovirus exposure and HLA in healthy donors. Use of 60 Vbeta and 13 Jbeta primers characterized the PCR. Profiled with immunoSEQ multiplex PCR; TCRdb holds only in-frame clones, not every one. Among roughly 190,000 clones, about 9% were seen once, and the ten largest hold approximately 1.3%. Sequences were obtained from PBMCs. The receptors shown here come from a woman in her twenties or thirties in good health and CMV-seropositive.

This clone was counted between two and nine times. CDR3 region: CAWSVRRRSPLHF. For the CDR3, the DNA is TGTGCCTGGAGTGTACGGCGGAGATCACCCCTCCACTTT. V gene TRBV30 combines with J gene TRBJ1-6, with no clear D. Germline V CDR1 and CDR2: GTSNPN, SVGIG (reference sequence). Between the trimmed V and J ends, which lost 0 bases and 10 bases, there was a span of 10 bases. This CDR3 comprises 13 residues.

This clone has a handful of counts. The chain has TRBV27 and TRBJ2-7, with TRBD1 as a possible D gene (8 bases). V was trimmed by 10 bases and J by 3 bases, leaving 16 bases between them. Germline V gene sequence: CDR1 MNHEY, CDR2 SMNVEV (reference sequence). This CDR3 has 13 residues. The CDR3 DNA follows: TGTGCCATCGGACAGGGACTAATCTACGAGCAGTACTTC. Amino acids: CAIGQGLIYEQYF.